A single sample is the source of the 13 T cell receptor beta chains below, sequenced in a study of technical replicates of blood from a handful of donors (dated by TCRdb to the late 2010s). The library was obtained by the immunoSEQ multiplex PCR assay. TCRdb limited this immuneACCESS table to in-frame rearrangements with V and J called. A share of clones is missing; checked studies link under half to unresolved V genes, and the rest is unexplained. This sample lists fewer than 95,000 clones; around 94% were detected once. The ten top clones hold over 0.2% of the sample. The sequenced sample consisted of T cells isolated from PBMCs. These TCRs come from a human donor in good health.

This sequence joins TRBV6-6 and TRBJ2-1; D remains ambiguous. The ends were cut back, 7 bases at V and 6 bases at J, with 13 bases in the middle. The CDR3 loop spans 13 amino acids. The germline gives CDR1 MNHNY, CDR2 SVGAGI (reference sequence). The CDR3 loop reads CASNGPDTNEQFF. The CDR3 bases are TGTGCCAGCAATGGGCCCGATACCAATGAGCAGTTCTTC.

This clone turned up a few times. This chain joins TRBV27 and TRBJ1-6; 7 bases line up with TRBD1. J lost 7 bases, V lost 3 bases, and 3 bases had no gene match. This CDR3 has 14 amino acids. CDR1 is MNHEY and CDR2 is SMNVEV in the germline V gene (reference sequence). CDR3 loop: CASSFGQANSPLHF. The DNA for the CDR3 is TGTGCCAGCAGTTTTGGACAGGCAAATTCACCCCTCCACTTT.

In DNA form, the CDR3 reads TGTGCCAGTAGTATTCTTCCTAGCGGGAGATCGATCGAGCAGTACTTC. Its protein product is CASSILPSGRSIEQYF. The genes are TRBV19 and TRBJ2-7; 10 bases are a match to TRBD2. CDR1 is LNHDA, CDR2 SQIVND, per germline (reference sequence). The V and J ends lost 3 bases and 6 bases, in that order; junction bases with no gene match: 11. The CDR3 length is 16 residues.

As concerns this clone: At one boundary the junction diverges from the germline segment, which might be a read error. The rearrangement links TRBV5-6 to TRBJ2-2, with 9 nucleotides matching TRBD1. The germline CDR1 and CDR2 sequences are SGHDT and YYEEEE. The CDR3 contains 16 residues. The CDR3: CTSSFTGGRDTGELFF. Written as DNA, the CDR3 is TGTACCAGCAGCTTTACAGGGGGCAGGGACACCGGGGAGCTGTTTTTT.

The CDR3 here is CASSTHLGGETQYF. Here the CDR3 DNA reads TGTGCCAGCAGCACCCATCTGGGCGGGGAGACCCAGTACTTC. V usage is TRBV11-2 and J usage is TRBJ2-5; perhaps TRBD2 as D (5 bases). Germline V CDR1 and CDR2: SGHAT, FQNNGV. Trimming took off 5 bases at V and 5 bases at J, with 15 bases between the two ends. This CDR3 has 14 amino acids.

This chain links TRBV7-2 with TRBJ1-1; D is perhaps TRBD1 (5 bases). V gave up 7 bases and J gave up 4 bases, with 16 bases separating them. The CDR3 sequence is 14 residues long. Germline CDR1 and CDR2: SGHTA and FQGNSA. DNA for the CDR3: TGTGCCAGCACCCCTTTCGGGGGGGGCACTGAAGCTTTCTTT. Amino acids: CASTPFGGGTEAFF.

The CDR3 DNA reads as TGTGCCAGCAGCGTAGTCACTAACCCTTACAATGAGCAGTTCTTC. Its protein is CASSVVTNPYNEQFF. V is TRBV9 and J is TRBJ2-1, with D unresolved. Between the trimmed V and J ends, which lost 0 bases and 4 bases, there was a span of 11 bases. From germline, CDR1 is SGDLS and CDR2 YYNGEE. There are 15 residues in the CDR3.

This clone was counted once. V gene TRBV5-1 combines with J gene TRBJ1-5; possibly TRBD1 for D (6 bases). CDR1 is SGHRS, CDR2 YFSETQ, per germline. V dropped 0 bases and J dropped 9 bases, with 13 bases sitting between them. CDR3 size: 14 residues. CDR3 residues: CASSLGLGHGPQHF. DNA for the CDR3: TGCGCCAGCAGCTTGGGGCTGGGACACGGGCCCCAGCATTTT.

The DNA of the CDR3 is TGTGCCAGCACTCCCTTTTTGGCGGGAGGTTACTCCTACAATGAGCAGTTCTTC. Translation: CASTPFLAGGYSYNEQFF. This chain links TRBV27 with TRBJ2-1; 8 nucleotides line up with TRBD2. The CDR3 has 18 amino acids. V lost 7 bases, J lost 0 bases, and 14 bases stayed unmatched. Germline V gene lookup returns CDR1 MNHEY and CDR2 SMNVEV (reference sequence).

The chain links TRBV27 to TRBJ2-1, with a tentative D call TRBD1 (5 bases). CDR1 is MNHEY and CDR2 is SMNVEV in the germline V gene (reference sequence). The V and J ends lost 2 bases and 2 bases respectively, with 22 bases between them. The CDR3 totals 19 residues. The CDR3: CASSLVGQVIGRAYNEQFF. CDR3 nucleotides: TGTGCCAGCAGTTTAGTGGGGCAGGTCATCGGAAGAGCCTACAATGAGCAGTTCTTC.

CDR3 nucleotides: TGTGCCAGCAGTGAAAAAGGGGGGGATCGTCGGAATGCCTACACCTTC. Its protein is CASSEKGGDRRNAYTF. The chain has TRBV6-1 and TRBJ1-2; D is perhaps TRBD1 (6 bases). V lost 2 bases, J lost 10 bases, and 23 bases lay in between. CDR1 is MNHNS and CDR2 is SASEGT in the germline V gene. This CDR3 spans 16 amino acids.

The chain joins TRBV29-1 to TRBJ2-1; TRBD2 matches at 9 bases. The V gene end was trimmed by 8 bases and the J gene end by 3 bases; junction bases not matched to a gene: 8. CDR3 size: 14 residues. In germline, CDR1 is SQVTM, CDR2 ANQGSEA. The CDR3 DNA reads TGCAGCACACTACTAGCGGGTCACTACAATGAGCAGTTCTTC. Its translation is CSTLLAGHYNEQFF.

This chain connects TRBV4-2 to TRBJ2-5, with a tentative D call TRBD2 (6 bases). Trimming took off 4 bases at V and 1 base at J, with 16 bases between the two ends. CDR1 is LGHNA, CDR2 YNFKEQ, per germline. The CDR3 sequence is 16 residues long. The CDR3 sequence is CASSPPGGTGQETQYF. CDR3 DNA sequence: TGTGCCAGCAGCCCCCCCGGCGGGACGGGCCAAGAGACCCAGTACTTC.